This T cell receptor (beta chain) was documented in a study of blood T cell repertoires in COVID-19. The wider study: The United States, Italy and Spain were the sources of the acute and convalescent COVID-19 samples. Sample material is recorded as cDNA or gDNA derived from T cells, B-cell-depleted T cells, or PBMCs.

Source study methods: Estimates of nucleated cell counts were drawn from the amplification of reference gene primers. The assay was immunoSEQ multiplex PCR, and TCRdb's table has in-frame clones only and misses some. That table is the source of V, J and clone size, and D and trimming were worked out from the DNA. The sample lists around 150,000 clones, approximately 83% occurring once. In germline, CDR1 is MNHNS, CDR2 SASEGT. The germline V and J ends were trimmed by 2 bases and 1 base, with 6 bases remaining between them. The CDR3 consists of 14 residues. The rearrangement uses TRBV6-1 and TRBJ1-5; D unresolved. Sample: peripheral blood. The sequence derives from a man between 65 and 80 years old with acute or convalescent COVID-19. The CDR3 region has the DNA TGTGCCAGCAGTGAAACGGTGAGCAATCAGCCCCAGCATTTT. Translated: CASSETVSNQPQHF.